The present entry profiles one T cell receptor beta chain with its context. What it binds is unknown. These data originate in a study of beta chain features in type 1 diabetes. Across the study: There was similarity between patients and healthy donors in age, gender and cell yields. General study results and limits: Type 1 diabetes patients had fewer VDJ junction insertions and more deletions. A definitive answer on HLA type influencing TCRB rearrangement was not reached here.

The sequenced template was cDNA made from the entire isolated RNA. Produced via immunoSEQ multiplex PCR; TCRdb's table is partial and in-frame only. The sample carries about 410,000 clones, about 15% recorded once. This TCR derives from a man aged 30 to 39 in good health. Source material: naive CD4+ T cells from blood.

The CDR3 reads CASRLAGAPGELFF. In DNA, the CDR3 is TGTGCCAGTAGACTAGCGGGAGCTCCCGGGGAGCTGTTTTTT. This chain links TRBV2 with TRBJ2-2; 12 nucleotides match TRBD2. Germline CDR1 is SNHLY and CDR2 is FYNNEI. Trimming at V came to 9 bases and at J to 6 bases, leaving 5 bases not matched to a gene. This CDR3 is built from 14 residues.